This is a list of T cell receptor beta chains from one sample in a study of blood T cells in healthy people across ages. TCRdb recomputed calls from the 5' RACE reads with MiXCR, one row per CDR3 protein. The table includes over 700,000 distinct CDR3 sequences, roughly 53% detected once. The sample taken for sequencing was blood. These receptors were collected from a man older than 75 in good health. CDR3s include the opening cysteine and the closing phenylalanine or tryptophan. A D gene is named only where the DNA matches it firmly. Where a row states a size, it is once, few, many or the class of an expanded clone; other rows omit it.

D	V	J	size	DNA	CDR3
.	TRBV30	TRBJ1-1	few	TGTGCCTGGGGACCGAACACTGAAGCTTTCTTT	CAWGPNTEAFF
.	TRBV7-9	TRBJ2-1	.	TGTGCCAGCAGCTCAGCCGGGACGGGGAATGGGCAGTTCTTC	CASSSAGTGNGQFF
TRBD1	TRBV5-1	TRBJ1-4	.	TGCGCCAGCAGCTTGGGGGACAGCGCTAATGAAAAACTGTTTTTT	CASSLGDSANEKLFF
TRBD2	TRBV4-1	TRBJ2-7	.	TGCGCCAGCAGCCAAAGATTAGCGGGGGGAACCTACGAGCAGTACTTC	CASSQRLAGGTYEQYF
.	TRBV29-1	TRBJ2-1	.	TGCAGCGTGGATCCAAGGGGCTCCTACAATGAGCAGTTCTTC	CSVDPRGSYNEQFF
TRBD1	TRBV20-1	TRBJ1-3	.	TGCAGTGCTAGACAGGGGGGTTCTGGAAGCACCATATATTTT	CSARQGGSGSTIYF
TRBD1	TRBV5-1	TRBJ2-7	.	TGTGCCAGCAGTTCACAGGGGGCGAGCTACGAGCAGTACTTC	CASSSQGASYEQYF
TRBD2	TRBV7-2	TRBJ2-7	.	TGTGCCAGCAGCGAGGGACTAGTTGGCGAGCAGTACTTC	CASSEGLVGEQYF
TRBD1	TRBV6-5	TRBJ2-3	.	TGTGCCAGCAGAGGCAGGGGGACAGATACGCAGTATTTT	CASRGRGTDTQYF
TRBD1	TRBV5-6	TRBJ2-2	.	TGTGCCAGCAGCTTGACCCAGACAGGGCGGAGGACCGGGGAGCTGTTTTTT	CASSLTQTGRRTGELFF
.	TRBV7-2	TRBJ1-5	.	TGTGCCAGCAGCGTGGGGGCCAGGGGCAGTCAGCCCCAGCATTTT	CASSVGARGSQPQHF
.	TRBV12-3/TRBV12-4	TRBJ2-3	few	TGTGCCAGCAGTTCACGGGACCCCCGGGTAGATACGCAGTATTTT	CASSSRDPRVDTQYF
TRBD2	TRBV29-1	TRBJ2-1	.	TGCAGCGTTGAAGGGTCTAGCGGAGCCTACAATGAGCAGTTCTTC	CSVEGSSGAYNEQFF
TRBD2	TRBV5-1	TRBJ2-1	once	TGCGCCAGCAGCTTGACTAGCGGGACGGCCTACAATGAGCAGTTCTTC	CASSLTSGTAYNEQFF
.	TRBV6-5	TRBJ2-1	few	TGTGCCAGCAGTTCCTCCGGGATGAACAATGAGCAGTTCTTC	CASSSSGMNNEQFF
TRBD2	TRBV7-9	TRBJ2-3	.	TGTGCCAGCAGCTTATTACTTGGACTAGCGGGAGATACGCAGTATTTT	CASSLLLGLAGDTQYF